The entry below gives a single T cell receptor beta chain sequence along with its context. Its specificity is not known. One end of the junction fails to match germline, which may point to a read error. The CDR3 is made up of 11 amino acids. The germline gives CDR1 GTSNPN, CDR2 SVGIG (reference sequence). The data were obtained in a study of OX40 agonist ivuxolimab in advanced cancers. Background on the study: Prior checkpoint blockade (anti-PD-1, anti-PD-L1 or anti-CTLA-4) was permitted; approximately 40% had it. Findings and limits, study-wide: At 0.1 to 3.0 mg/kg, CD4+ and CD8+ blood T cells expanded clonally by week 6.

TCRdb keeps only in-frame clones here, not all; method: immunoSEQ multiplex PCR. Among about 64,000 clones listed, about 90% were seen once. The chain joins TRBV30 to TRBJ1-1; D is undetermined. This material consisted of CD4+ or CD8+ T cells sorted from blood, taken in a trial of the OX40 agonist ivuxolimab. The receptor was isolated from an adult with an advanced solid tumor such as melanoma, head and neck, liver or kidney cancer. CDR3 bases: TGTGCCTGGAGTGTAAACAATGAAGCTTTCTTT. Encoded protein: CAWSVNNEAFF. Variable domain in full (rest from reference TRBV30 and TRBJ1-1): SQTIHQWPATLVQPVGSPLSLECTVEGTSNPNLYWYRQAAGRGLQLLFYSVGIGQISSEVPQNLSASRPQDRQFILSSKKLLLSDSGFYLCAWSVNNEAFFGQGTRLTVV.